The present TCR beta chain was sequenced within a study of glioma-infiltrating T cells after dendritic cell vaccination. Concerning this clone: The antigen remains unidentified.

Fresh-frozen tumor tissue and more than two years of survival data were available for all. Isocitrate dehydrogenase mutation was absent in all glioblastoma patients. The repertoire was sequenced with immunoSEQ multiplex PCR; TCRdb's copy has only in-frame clones and lacks some. The top ten hold about 34% of the sample, which has approximately 22,000 clones, more than 65% seen once. Notes on the study in general: Complete blood and tumor specimen sets were limited to few patients.

The V end lost 0 bases, the J end lost 1 base, and 10 bases lay between the germline ends. The CDR3 spans 16 residues. Germline loops: CDR1 LGHNA, CDR2 YSLEER. This TCR came from a human donor with glioblastoma. Specimen: blood, collected before dendritic cell vaccination. The V and J genes are TRBV4-3 and TRBJ2-1; D not resolved. The CDR3: CASSQDLAASYNEQFF. CDR3 in DNA: TGCGCCAGCAGCCAAGATCTGGCGGCTTCCTACAATGAGCAGTTCTTC.